The 8 T cell receptor beta chains presented below share a single source sample, sequenced in a study of tumor-infiltrating lymphocytes in primary liver carcinoma. The researchers produced TCR beta cDNA from around 500 ng total RNA with a constant-region primer. Slightly modified ARM-PCR with three nested multiplex PCR rounds yielded TCR beta libraries. The opening two PCR rounds, 10 cycles each, paired TRBV1-TRBV30 forward primers with a C-beta reverse primer. One entry per CDR3 protein results from TCRdb running MiXCR on the multiplex PCR reads. The profile shows nearly 200,000 distinct CDR3 sequences, 65% of them singletons. The source of the blood RNA was unsorted whole blood, and germline DNA was extracted as well. The sequenced material came from peripheral blood. The receptors here all came from a woman aged 55-70 years with primary liver carcinoma and hepatitis B virus infection.

On this clonotype: The junction and the germline gene differ at one end; a read error may be behind it. The chain links TRBV6-5 to TRBJ2-3; no clear D. CDR3 size: 13 residues. CDR1 and CDR2 from the germline V gene are MNHEY and SVGAGI. The CDR3 sequence is CVSSYDSTDRQYF. The CDR3 DNA follows: TGTGTCAGCAGTTACGATAGCACAGATAGGCAGTATTTT.

The gene calls are TRBV11-2 and TRBJ2-5; D call uncertain. This CDR3 contains 14 residues. Germline CDR1 SGHAT, CDR2 FQNNGV. The germline V and J ends were trimmed by 5 bases and 4 bases, with 14 bases remaining between them. CDR3 coding DNA: TGTGCCAGCAGCCCGTCGGGTTGGGGAGAGACCCAGTACTTC. Amino acids: CASSPSGWGETQYF.

J is TRBJ2-3 and V is TRBV28, with 10 bases matching TRBD2. V lost 4 bases, J lost 1 base, and 8 bases stayed unmatched. This CDR3 contains 17 residues. Per germline, CDR1 MDHEN and CDR2 SYDVKM. The CDR3 DNA follows: TGTGCCAGCAGTTCCACAGCGGGAGGGCCCGGCACAGATACGCAGTATTTT. Amino acid sequence: CASSSTAGGPGTDTQYF.

A word on this clonotype: A read error may account for a junction end that differs from germline. The chain recombines TRBV28 with TRBJ1-2, with D perhaps TRBD1 (6 bases). This CDR3 is 15 amino acids long. Germline assignment: CDR1 MDHEN and CDR2 SYDVKM. The CDR3 sequence is CASSMGGTRGYGYTF. The CDR3 nucleotides read TGTGCCAGCAGTATGGGCGGGACCAGGGGCTATGGCTACACATTC.

About this clonotype itself: One junction end disagrees with the germline gene, perhaps due to a read error. The chain combines TRBV11-2 with TRBJ2-7; 7 nucleotides agree with TRBD1. Germline CDR1 and CDR2: SGHAT and FQNNGV. The CDR3 consists of 13 residues. CDR3 nucleotide sequence: TGTGCCAGCCGCTTGGGACAGATCTACGAACAGTACTTC. As protein: CASRLGQIYEQYF.

The sample holds many counts of this clonotype. J is TRBJ2-7 and V is TRBV11-2; 10 bases fit TRBD2. The germline CDR1 and CDR2 sequences are SGHAT and FQNNGV. This CDR3 has 17 residues. The ends lost 3 bases at V and 11 bases at J; junction bases unmatched: 19. The chain's CDR3 is CASSFKPGLASKLSEYF. The CDR3 DNA sequence: TGTGCCAGCAGCTTTAAGCCGGGACTAGCGTCTAAACTATCGGAGTACTTC. The variable domain in full, completed from reference TRBV11-2 and TRBJ2-7, reads EAGVAQSPRYKIIEKRQSVAFWCNPISGHATLYWYQQILGQGPKLLIQFQNNGVVDDSQLPKDRFSAERLKGVDSTLKIQPAKLEDSAVYLCASSFKPGLASKLSEYFGPGTRLTVT.

On this clonotype: The junction shows a germline mismatch at one end, possibly a read error. The V gene is TRBV11-1, the J gene TRBJ2-1, with 13 nucleotides matching TRBD2. The germline CDR1 and CDR2 sequences are SGHAT and FQDESV (reference sequence). This CDR3 spans 15 amino acids. This chain's CDR3 is CASSQGLAGTAEKFF. In DNA form, the CDR3 reads TGTGCAAGCAGTCAGGGACTAGCGGGAACCGCAGAGAAGTTCTTC.

This clonotype was counted ten times or more. The chain links TRBV12-3 or TRBV12-4 to TRBJ2-3; D unclear. CDR3 length: 12 residues. V was trimmed by 5 bases and J by 3 bases, leaving 6 bases between them. CDR3 in DNA: TGTGCCAGCAGTCCAGGAACAGATACGCAGTATTTT. Protein product: CASSPGTDTQYF.